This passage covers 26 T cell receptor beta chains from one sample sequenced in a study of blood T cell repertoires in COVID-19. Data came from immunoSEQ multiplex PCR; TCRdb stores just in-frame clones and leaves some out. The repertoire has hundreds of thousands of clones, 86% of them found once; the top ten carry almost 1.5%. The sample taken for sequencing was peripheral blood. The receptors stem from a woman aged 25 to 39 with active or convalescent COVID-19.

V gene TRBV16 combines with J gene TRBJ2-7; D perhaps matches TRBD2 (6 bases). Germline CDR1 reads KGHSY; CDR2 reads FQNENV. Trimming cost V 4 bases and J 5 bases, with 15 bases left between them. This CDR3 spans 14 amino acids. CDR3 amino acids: CASSPRRERHEQYF. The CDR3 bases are TGTGCCAGCAGCCCCAGGAGGGAGAGGCACGAGCAGTACTTC.

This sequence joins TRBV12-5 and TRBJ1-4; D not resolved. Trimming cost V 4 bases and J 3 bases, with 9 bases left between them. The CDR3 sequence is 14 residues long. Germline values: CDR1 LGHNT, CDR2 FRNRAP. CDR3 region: CASGSGNPNEKLFF. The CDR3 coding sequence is TGTGCTAGTGGTTCCGGGAACCCTAATGAAAAACTGTTTTTT. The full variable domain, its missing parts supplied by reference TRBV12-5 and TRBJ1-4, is DARVTQTPRHKVTEMGQEVTMRCQPILGHNTVFWYRQTMMQGLELLAYFRNRAPLDDSGMPKDRFSAEMPDATLATLKIQPSEPRDSAVYFCASGSGNPNEKLFFGSGTQLSVL.

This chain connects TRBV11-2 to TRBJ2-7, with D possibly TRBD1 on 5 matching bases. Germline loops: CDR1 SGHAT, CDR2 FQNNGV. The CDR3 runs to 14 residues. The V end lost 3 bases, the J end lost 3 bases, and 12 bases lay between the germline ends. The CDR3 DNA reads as TGTGCCAGCAGCTTTGGGCCAGGGCGCTACGAGCAGTACTTC. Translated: CASSFGPGRYEQYF.

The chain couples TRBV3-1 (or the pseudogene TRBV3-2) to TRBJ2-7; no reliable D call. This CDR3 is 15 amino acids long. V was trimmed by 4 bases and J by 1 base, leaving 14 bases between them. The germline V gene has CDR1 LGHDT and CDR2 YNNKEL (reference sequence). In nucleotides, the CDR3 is TGTGCCAGCAGCCCCCCGGCGGTGGAGTCCTACGAGCAGTACTTC. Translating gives CASSPPAVESYEQYF.

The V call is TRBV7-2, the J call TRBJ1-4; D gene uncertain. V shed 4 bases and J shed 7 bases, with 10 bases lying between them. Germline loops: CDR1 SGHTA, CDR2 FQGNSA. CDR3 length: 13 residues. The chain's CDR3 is CASSYTYSEKLFF. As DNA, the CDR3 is TGTGCCAGCAGCTATACGTACAGTGAAAAACTGTTTTTT.

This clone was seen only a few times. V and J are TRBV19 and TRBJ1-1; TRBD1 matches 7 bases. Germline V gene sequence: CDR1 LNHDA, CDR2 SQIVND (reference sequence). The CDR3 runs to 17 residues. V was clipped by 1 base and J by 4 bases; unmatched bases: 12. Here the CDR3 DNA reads TGTGCCAGTAGTATAGTGGCAGGGGGTGGTTTGGGCACTGAAGCTTTCTTT. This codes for CASSIVAGGGLGTEAFF.

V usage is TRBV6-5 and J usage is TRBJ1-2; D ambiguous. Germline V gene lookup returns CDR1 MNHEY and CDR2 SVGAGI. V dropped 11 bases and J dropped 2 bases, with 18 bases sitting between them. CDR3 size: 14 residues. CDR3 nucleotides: TGTGCCTCTAACGGGGAGCTGCTGAACTATGGCTACACCTTC. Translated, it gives CASNGELLNYGYTF.

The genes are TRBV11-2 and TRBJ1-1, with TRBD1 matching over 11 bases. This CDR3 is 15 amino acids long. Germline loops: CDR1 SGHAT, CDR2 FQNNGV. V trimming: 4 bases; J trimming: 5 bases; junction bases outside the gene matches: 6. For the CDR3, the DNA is TGTGCCAGCAGCTATGCCGGGACAGGGGGGACTGAAGCTTTCTTT. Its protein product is CASSYAGTGGTEAFF.

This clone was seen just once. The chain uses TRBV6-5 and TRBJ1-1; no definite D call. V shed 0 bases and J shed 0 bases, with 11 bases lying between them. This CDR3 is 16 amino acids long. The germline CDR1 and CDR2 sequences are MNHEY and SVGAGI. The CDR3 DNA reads TGTGCCAGCAGTTACTCGGCCCTCCCCATGAACACTGAAGCTTTCTTT. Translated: CASSYSALPMNTEAFF.

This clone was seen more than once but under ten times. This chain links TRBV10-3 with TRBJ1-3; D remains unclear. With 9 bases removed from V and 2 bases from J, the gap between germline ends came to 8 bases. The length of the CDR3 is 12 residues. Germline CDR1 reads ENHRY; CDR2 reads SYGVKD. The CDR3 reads CAMEGAGNTIYF. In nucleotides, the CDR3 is TGTGCCATGGAGGGTGCTGGAAACACCATATATTTT.

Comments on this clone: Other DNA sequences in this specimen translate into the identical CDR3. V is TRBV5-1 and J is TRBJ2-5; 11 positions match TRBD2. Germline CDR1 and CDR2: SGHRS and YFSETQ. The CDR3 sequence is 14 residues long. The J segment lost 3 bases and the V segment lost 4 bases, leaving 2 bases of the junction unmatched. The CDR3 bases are TGCGCCAGCAGCCAACTAGCGGGGGAAGAGACCCAGTACTTC. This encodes CASSQLAGEETQYF.

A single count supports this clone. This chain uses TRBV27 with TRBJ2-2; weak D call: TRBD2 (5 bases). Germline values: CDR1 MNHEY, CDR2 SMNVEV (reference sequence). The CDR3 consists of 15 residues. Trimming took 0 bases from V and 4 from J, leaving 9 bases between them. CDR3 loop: CASSLSSGITGELFF. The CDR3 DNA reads TGTGCCAGCAGTTTATCTTCGGGGATCACCGGGGAGCTGTTTTTT.

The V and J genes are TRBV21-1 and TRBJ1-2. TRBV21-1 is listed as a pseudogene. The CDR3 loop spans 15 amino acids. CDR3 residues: CASSSRDGRSDGYTF. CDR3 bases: TGTGCCAGCAGCTCCCGGGACGGGAGGTCGGATGGCTACACCTTC.

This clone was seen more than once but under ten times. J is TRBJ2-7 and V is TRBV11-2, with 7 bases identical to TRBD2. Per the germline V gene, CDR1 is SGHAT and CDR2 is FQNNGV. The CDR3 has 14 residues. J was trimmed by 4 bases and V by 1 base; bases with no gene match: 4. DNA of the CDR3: TGTGCCAGCAGCTTAGTACTAGCGCCGTACGAGCAGTACTTC. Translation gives CASSLVLAPYEQYF.

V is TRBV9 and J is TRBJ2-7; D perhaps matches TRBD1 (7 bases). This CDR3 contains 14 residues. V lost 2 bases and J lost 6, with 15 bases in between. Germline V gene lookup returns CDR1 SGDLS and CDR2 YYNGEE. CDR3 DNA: TGTGCCAGCAGCGTCGGACAGGAGGGGGGCGAGCAGTACTTC. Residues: CASSVGQEGGEQYF.

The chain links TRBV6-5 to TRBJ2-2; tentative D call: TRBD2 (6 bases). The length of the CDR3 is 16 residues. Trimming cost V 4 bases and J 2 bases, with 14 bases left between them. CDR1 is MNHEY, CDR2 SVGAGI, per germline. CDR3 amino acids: CASSSIGGDNTGELFF. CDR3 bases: TGTGCCAGCAGTTCCATTGGAGGGGACAACACCGGGGAGCTGTTTTTT.

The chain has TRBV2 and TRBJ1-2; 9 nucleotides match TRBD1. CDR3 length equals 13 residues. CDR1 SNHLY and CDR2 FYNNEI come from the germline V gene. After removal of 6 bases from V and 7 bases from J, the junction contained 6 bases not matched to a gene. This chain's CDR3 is CASRWTGDIGYTF. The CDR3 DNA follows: TGTGCCAGCAGATGGACAGGGGACATTGGCTACACCTTC. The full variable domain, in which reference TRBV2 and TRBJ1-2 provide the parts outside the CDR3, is EPEVTQTPSHQVTQMGQEVILRCVPISNHLYFYWYRQILGQKVEFLVSFYNNEISEKSEIFDDQFSVERPDGSNFTLKIRSTKLEDSAMYFCASRWTGDIGYTFGSGTRLTVV.

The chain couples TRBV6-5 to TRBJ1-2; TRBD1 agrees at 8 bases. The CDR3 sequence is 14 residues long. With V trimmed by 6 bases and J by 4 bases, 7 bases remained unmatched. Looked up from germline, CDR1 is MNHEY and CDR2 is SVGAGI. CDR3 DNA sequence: TGTGCCAGCAGGTCCGGGACAGGCGGCTATGGCTACACCTTC. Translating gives CASRSGTGGYGYTF.

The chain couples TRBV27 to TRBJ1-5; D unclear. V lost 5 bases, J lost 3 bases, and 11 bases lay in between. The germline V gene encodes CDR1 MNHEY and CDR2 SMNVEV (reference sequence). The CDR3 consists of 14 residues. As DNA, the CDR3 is TGTGCCAGCAGTCACAACGGGGTCAATCAGCCCCAGCATTTT. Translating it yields CASSHNGVNQPQHF.

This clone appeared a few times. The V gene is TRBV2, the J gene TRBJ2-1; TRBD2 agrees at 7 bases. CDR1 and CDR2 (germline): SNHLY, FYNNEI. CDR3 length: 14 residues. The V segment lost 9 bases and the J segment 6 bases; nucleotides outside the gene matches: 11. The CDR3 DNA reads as TGTGCCAGTACCCTGGCGGGAGTCGTCAATGAGCAGTTCTTC. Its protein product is CASTLAGVVNEQFF.

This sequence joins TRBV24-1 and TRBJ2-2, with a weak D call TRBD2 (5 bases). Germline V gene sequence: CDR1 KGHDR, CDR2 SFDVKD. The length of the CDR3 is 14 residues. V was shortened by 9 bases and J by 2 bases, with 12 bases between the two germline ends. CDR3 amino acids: CATGAGANTGELFF. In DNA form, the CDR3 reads TGTGCCACCGGTGCGGGTGCTAACACCGGGGAGCTGTTTTTT.

The CDR3: CSAGDRAWAFF. The CDR3 DNA reads TGCAGTGCGGGCGACAGGGCATGGGCTTTCTTT. The V gene is TRBV20-1, the J gene TRBJ1-1; 7 bases are a match to TRBD1. Germline CDR1 is DFQATT and CDR2 is SNEGSKA (reference sequence). CDR3 length: 11 residues. V trimming: 6 bases; J trimming: 11 bases; junction bases outside the gene matches: 9.

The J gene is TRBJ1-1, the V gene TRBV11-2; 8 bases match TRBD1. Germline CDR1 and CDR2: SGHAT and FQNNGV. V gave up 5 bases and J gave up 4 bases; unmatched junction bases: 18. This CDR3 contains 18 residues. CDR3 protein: CASSQVGQGAPPGTEAFF. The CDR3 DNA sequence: TGTGCCAGCAGCCAGGTGGGGCAGGGGGCGCCGCCTGGCACTGAAGCTTTCTTT.

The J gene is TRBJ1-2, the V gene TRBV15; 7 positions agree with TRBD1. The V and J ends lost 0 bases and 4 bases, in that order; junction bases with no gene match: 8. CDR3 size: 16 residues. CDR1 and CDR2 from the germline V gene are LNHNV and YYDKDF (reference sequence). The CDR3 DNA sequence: TGTGCCACCAGCAGAGATTTAGGGGGCTTACCCTATGGCTACACCTTC. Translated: CATSRDLGGLPYGYTF.

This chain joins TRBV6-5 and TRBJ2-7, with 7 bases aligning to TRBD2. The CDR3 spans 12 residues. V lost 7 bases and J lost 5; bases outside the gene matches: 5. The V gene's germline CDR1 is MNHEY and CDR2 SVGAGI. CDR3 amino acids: CASKAGRDEQYF. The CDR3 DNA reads TGTGCCAGCAAAGCGGGGCGAGACGAGCAGTACTTC.

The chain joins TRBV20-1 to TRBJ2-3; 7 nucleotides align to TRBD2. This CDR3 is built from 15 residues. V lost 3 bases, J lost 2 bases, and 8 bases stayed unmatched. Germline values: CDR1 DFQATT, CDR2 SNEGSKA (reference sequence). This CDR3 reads CSASEAGDVTDTQYF. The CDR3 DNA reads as TGCAGTGCTAGTGAGGCGGGAGACGTCACAGATACGCAGTATTTT.